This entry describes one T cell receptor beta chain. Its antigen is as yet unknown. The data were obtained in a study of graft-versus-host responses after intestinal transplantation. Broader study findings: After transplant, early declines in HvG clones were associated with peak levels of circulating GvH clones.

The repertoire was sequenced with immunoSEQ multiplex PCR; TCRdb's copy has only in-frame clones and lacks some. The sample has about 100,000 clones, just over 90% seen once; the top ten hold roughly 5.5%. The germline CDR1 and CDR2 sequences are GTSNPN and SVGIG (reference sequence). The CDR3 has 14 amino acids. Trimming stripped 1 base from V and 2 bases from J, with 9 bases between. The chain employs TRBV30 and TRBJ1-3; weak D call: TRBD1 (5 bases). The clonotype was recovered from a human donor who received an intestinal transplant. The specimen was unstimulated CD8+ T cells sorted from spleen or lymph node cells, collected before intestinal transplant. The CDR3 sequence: CAWSGDSAGNTIYF. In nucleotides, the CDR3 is TGTGCCTGGAGTGGGGACTCGGCTGGAAACACCATATATTTT.